The source of this T cell receptor (beta chain) is a study of T-cell reconstitution after alpha-beta-depleted transplantation in children. Looked up from germline, CDR1 is MDHEN and CDR2 is SYDVKM. Trimming stripped 11 bases from V and 5 bases from J, with 15 bases between. The CDR3 length is 12 residues. This clonotype was seen more than once but under ten times. What it binds is not known. For TCRbeta, the library was prepared with unique molecular identifiers. Via MiXCR, TCRdb re-called the PCR reads, giving one row per CDR3 protein. The sample lists approximately 500,000 distinct CDR3 sequences, roughly a quarter occurring once. Findings and limits, study-wide: Surviving recipient cells, namely T cells and thymic progenitors, were the source of high day-60 TCRbeta diversity in some patients. Diversity and T-cell counts at one year after transplant derived mostly from new T cells. As was reported, about two months after transplant, alpha-beta T cells came from several hundred expanded graft clones.

The sequenced sample was PBMCs, obtained before TCRalphabeta/CD19-depleted stem cell transplant. The chain uses TRBV28 and TRBJ2-5, with a tentative D call TRBD1 (6 bases). The source of this sequence is a boy in the first two years of life with Wiskott-Aldrich syndrome, due to receive a stem cell transplant. CDR3 residues: CAREGGRETQYF. CDR3 in DNA: TGTGCCCGAGAAGGGGGACGGGAGACCCAGTACTTC.